Listed below are T cell receptor beta chains from one sample, sequenced in a study of shared clonotypes between healthy human individuals. Method: immunoSEQ multiplex PCR; TCRdb's copy keeps in-frame clones and lacks some. The data show around 580,000 clones, roughly 98% seen once. Sequencing was done on a sample of naive CD8+ T cells sorted from blood. The receptors were sampled from a young man in good health. Each CDR3 is given with its conserved first and last residue. Fields, in order: V gene, clone size, D gene, J gene, CDR3 protein, CDR3 DNA. A D gene is named only where the DNA matches it firmly. The size field is filled for only some rows; it gives once, few, many or a size class.

V gene: TRBV10-3
clone size: -
D gene: TRBD2
J gene: TRBJ2-1
CDR3 protein: CAISQLTSGRGNEQFF
CDR3 DNA: TGTGCCATCTCACAACTAACTAGCGGGAGAGGGAATGAGCAGTTCTTC

V gene: TRBV27
clone size: -
D gene: TRBD2
J gene: TRBJ2-5
CDR3 protein: CASSLGLGSTQYF
CDR3 DNA: TGTGCCAGCAGTTTGGGACTAGGATCGACCCAGTACTTC

V gene: TRBV29-1
clone size: -
D gene: -
J gene: TRBJ2-1
CDR3 protein: CSVSRTDSNEQFF
CDR3 DNA: TGCAGCGTTTCCCGGACGGACTCCAATGAGCAGTTCTTC

V gene: TRBV7-9
clone size: -
D gene: TRBD2
J gene: TRBJ2-6
CDR3 protein: CASSSRTSPGANVLTF
CDR3 DNA: TGTGCCAGCAGCTCGAGGACTAGTCCTGGGGCCAACGTCCTGACTTTC

V gene: TRBV9
clone size: -
D gene: -
J gene: TRBJ2-2
CDR3 protein: CASGGVAIGELFF
CDR3 DNA: TGTGCCAGCGGGGGAGTAGCAATCGGGGAGCTGTTTTTT

V gene: TRBV6-5
clone size: -
D gene: -
J gene: TRBJ2-3
CDR3 protein: CASSGGVRDTQYF
CDR3 DNA: TGTGCCAGCAGTGGAGGGGTGAGAGATACGCAGTATTTT

V gene: TRBV7-6
clone size: -
D gene: -
J gene: TRBJ2-1
CDR3 protein: CASSLTSTREQFF
CDR3 DNA: TGTGCCAGCAGCTTAACCTCGACGCGGGAGCAGTTCTTC

V gene: TRBV5-4
clone size: -
D gene: -
J gene: TRBJ1-3
CDR3 protein: CASSLGGFGNTIYF
CDR3 DNA: TGTGCCAGCAGTCTCGGGGGCTTTGGAAACACCATATATTTT

V gene: TRBV2
clone size: -
D gene: -
J gene: TRBJ2-3
CDR3 protein: CASNRDFITDTQYF
CDR3 DNA: TGTGCCAGCAACCGGGACTTCATCACAGATACGCAGTATTTT

V gene: TRBV7-9
clone size: -
D gene: -
J gene: TRBJ2-5
CDR3 protein: CASSLVRGDETQYF
CDR3 DNA: TGTGCCAGCAGCTTAGTCAGGGGTGACGAGACCCAGTACTTC

V gene: TRBV6-1
clone size: -
D gene: TRBD1
J gene: TRBJ2-1
CDR3 protein: CASSMGQDYNEQFF
CDR3 DNA: TGTGCCAGCAGTATGGGACAGGACTACAATGAGCAGTTCTTC

V gene: TRBV7-7
clone size: -
D gene: -
J gene: TRBJ2-1
CDR3 protein: CASSSNHRDSYNEQFF
CDR3 DNA: TGTGCCAGCAGCTCGAATCACAGGGATTCCTACAATGAGCAGTTCTTC

V gene: TRBV6-5
clone size: -
D gene: -
J gene: TRBJ2-1
CDR3 protein: CASSYSLGYNEQFF
CDR3 DNA: TGTGCCAGCAGTTACTCTCTTGGCTACAATGAGCAGTTCTTC

V gene: TRBV27
clone size: -
D gene: TRBD1
J gene: TRBJ2-7
CDR3 protein: CASSAPGQGLHEQYF
CDR3 DNA: TGTGCCAGCAGTGCCCCAGGACAGGGCCTTCACGAGCAGTACTTC

V gene: TRBV2
clone size: -
D gene: TRBD1
J gene: TRBJ2-5
CDR3 protein: CALRGTGGETQYF
CDR3 DNA: TGTGCCTTAAGGGGGACAGGGGGAGAGACCCAGTACTTC

V gene: TRBV7-9
clone size: once
D gene: -
J gene: TRBJ2-2
CDR3 protein: CASSPPAGGTGELFF
CDR3 DNA: TGTGCCAGCAGCCCGCCCGCAGGTGGGACCGGGGAGCTGTTTTTT

V gene: TRBV29-1
clone size: -
D gene: TRBD2
J gene: TRBJ2-7
CDR3 protein: CSVALAGGYEQYF
CDR3 DNA: TGCAGCGTTGCCCTAGCGGGAGGATACGAGCAGTACTTC

V gene: TRBV5-1
clone size: -
D gene: -
J gene: TRBJ2-2
CDR3 protein: CASSLVLANTGELFF
CDR3 DNA: TGCGCCAGCAGCTTGGTTCTAGCGAACACCGGGGAGCTGTTTTTT

V gene: TRBV6-5
clone size: -
D gene: -
J gene: TRBJ2-2
CDR3 protein: CASSYDPGDTGELFF
CDR3 DNA: TGTGCCAGCAGTTATGACCCGGGAGACACCGGGGAGCTGTTTTTT

V gene: TRBV11-2
clone size: -
D gene: TRBD2
J gene: TRBJ2-1
CDR3 protein: CASSHGLGNEQFF
CDR3 DNA: TGTGCCAGCAGCCACGGACTAGGCAATGAGCAGTTCTTC

V gene: TRBV7-2
clone size: -
D gene: -
J gene: TRBJ2-7
CDR3 protein: CASRPSAETYEQYF
CDR3 DNA: TGTGCCAGCAGGCCGTCAGCGGAGACCTACGAGCAGTACTTC

V gene: TRBV9
clone size: -
D gene: -
J gene: TRBJ2-1
CDR3 protein: CASSNQGSYNEQFF
CDR3 DNA: TGTGCCAGCAGCAATCAAGGCTCCTACAATGAGCAGTTCTTC

V gene: TRBV7-9
clone size: -
D gene: -
J gene: TRBJ2-7
CDR3 protein: CASSRSAGSNEQYF
CDR3 DNA: TGTGCCAGCAGCCGATCCGCGGGGTCTAACGAGCAGTACTTC

V gene: TRBV9
clone size: -
D gene: -
J gene: TRBJ2-7
CDR3 protein: CASSPGAHEQYF
CDR3 DNA: TGTGCCAGCAGCCCCGGGGCCCACGAGCAGTACTTC

V gene: TRBV4-1
clone size: -
D gene: TRBD2
J gene: TRBJ2-1
CDR3 protein: CASSQDPRGGNEQFF
CDR3 DNA: TGCGCCAGCAGCCAAGACCCCCGGGGAGGGAATGAGCAGTTCTTC

V gene: TRBV6-6
clone size: -
D gene: -
J gene: TRBJ2-3
CDR3 protein: CASTPQTSTDTQYF
CDR3 DNA: TGTGCCAGCACCCCTCAGACTAGCACAGATACGCAGTATTTT

V gene: TRBV9
clone size: -
D gene: -
J gene: TRBJ2-1
CDR3 protein: CASSDPQGYNEQFF
CDR3 DNA: TGTGCCAGCAGCGATCCTCAGGGGTACAATGAGCAGTTCTTC

V gene: TRBV29-1
clone size: once
D gene: TRBD1
J gene: TRBJ2-7
CDR3 protein: CSVEFQGAHEQYF
CDR3 DNA: TGCAGCGTTGAATTCCAGGGGGCCCACGAGCAGTACTTC

V gene: TRBV2
clone size: -
D gene: TRBD2
J gene: TRBJ2-7
CDR3 protein: CASSIAGELYHEQYF
CDR3 DNA: TGTGCCAGCAGCATAGCGGGAGAGTTATACCACGAGCAGTACTTC

V gene: TRBV14
clone size: once
D gene: -
J gene: TRBJ1-4
CDR3 protein: CASSQEDGGDEKLFF
CDR3 DNA: TGTGCCAGCAGCCAAGAAGACGGAGGGGATGAAAAACTGTTTTTT

V gene: TRBV27
clone size: once
D gene: TRBD1
J gene: TRBJ1-2
CDR3 protein: CASRGGGGNYGYTF
CDR3 DNA: TGTGCCAGCAGAGGAGGGGGCGGCAACTATGGCTACACCTTC

V gene: TRBV6-1
clone size: -
D gene: -
J gene: TRBJ2-7
CDR3 protein: CASSEEPVPGSEQYF
CDR3 DNA: TGTGCCAGCAGTGAAGAACCCGTGCCTGGTTCGGAGCAGTACTTC

V gene: TRBV28
clone size: -
D gene: -
J gene: TRBJ2-7
CDR3 protein: CASTPFRDNYEQYF
CDR3 DNA: TGTGCCAGCACCCCCTTCCGGGACAACTACGAGCAGTACTTC

V gene: TRBV11-2
clone size: once
D gene: TRBD1
J gene: TRBJ2-5
CDR3 protein: CASRKPGTGRQETQYF
CDR3 DNA: TGTGCCAGCAGAAAACCCGGGACAGGACGCCAAGAGACCCAGTACTTC

V gene: TRBV7-9
clone size: few
D gene: -
J gene: TRBJ2-7
CDR3 protein: CASSFSYEQYF
CDR3 DNA: TGTGCCAGCAGCTTCTCCTACGAGCAGTACTTC

V gene: TRBV6-5
clone size: once
D gene: TRBD1
J gene: TRBJ1-5
CDR3 protein: CASSPGTGRNQPQHF
CDR3 DNA: TGTGCCAGCAGTCCCGGGACAGGGAGGAATCAGCCCCAGCATTTT

V gene: TRBV9
clone size: once
D gene: TRBD1
J gene: TRBJ2-3
CDR3 protein: CASSVAGTALPDTQYF
CDR3 DNA: TGTGCCAGCAGCGTAGCCGGGACAGCTTTACCAGATACGCAGTATTTT

V gene: TRBV30
clone size: -
D gene: -
J gene: TRBJ2-2
CDR3 protein: CAWVSNTGELFF
CDR3 DNA: TGTGCCTGGGTCTCGAACACCGGGGAGCTGTTTTTT

V gene: TRBV2
clone size: -
D gene: TRBD1
J gene: TRBJ2-1
CDR3 protein: CASSEAGQINNEQFF
CDR3 DNA: TGTGCCAGCAGTGAAGCGGGACAGATTAACAATGAGCAGTTCTTC

V gene: TRBV25-1
clone size: -
D gene: -
J gene: TRBJ2-6
CDR3 protein: CASSGSVLSEPGANVLTF
CDR3 DNA: TGTGCCAGCAGTGGATCCGTTTTGTCGGAACCTGGGGCCAACGTCCTGACTTTC

V gene: TRBV7-9
clone size: once
D gene: -
J gene: TRBJ1-1
CDR3 protein: CASSLVATNTEAFF
CDR3 DNA: TGTGCCAGCAGCTTAGTAGCGACGAACACTGAAGCTTTCTTT

V gene: TRBV27
clone size: -
D gene: -
J gene: TRBJ2-1
CDR3 protein: CASSLSASYYNEQFF
CDR3 DNA: TGTGCCAGCAGTTTATCGGCTAGCTACTACAATGAGCAGTTCTTC

V gene: TRBV7-9
clone size: -
D gene: TRBD1
J gene: TRBJ1-5
CDR3 protein: CASSSLGQGVYDQPQHF
CDR3 DNA: TGTGCCAGCAGCTCGCTCGGACAGGGGGTGTATGATCAGCCCCAGCATTTT

V gene: TRBV7-9
clone size: -
D gene: TRBD2
J gene: TRBJ2-2
CDR3 protein: CASSTRLAGGPRTGELFF
CDR3 DNA: TGTGCCAGCAGCACCCGACTAGCGGGAGGGCCAAGGACCGGGGAGCTGTTTTTT

V gene: TRBV4-1
clone size: -
D gene: -
J gene: TRBJ1-4
CDR3 protein: CASSQYPVGESTNEKLFF
CDR3 DNA: TGCGCCAGCAGCCAATACCCGGTTGGGGAATCAACTAATGAAAAACTGTTTTTT

V gene: TRBV13
clone size: once
D gene: -
J gene: TRBJ2-5
CDR3 protein: CASSYQETQYF
CDR3 DNA: TGTGCCAGCAGCTACCAGGAGACCCAGTACTTC

V gene: TRBV2
clone size: -
D gene: TRBD2
J gene: TRBJ2-7
CDR3 protein: CASRQGLAAAYEQYF
CDR3 DNA: TGTGCCAGCCGTCAAGGACTAGCCGCAGCCTACGAGCAGTACTTC

V gene: TRBV29-1
clone size: -
D gene: -
J gene: TRBJ2-2
CDR3 protein: CSGRLSGELFF
CDR3 DNA: TGCAGCGGCCGACTCAGCGGGGAGCTGTTTTTT

V gene: TRBV28
clone size: -
D gene: -
J gene: TRBJ1-3
CDR3 protein: CASTPGNTIYF
CDR3 DNA: TGTGCCAGCACCCCAGGAAACACCATATATTTT

V gene: TRBV6-5
clone size: -
D gene: -
J gene: TRBJ1-2
CDR3 protein: CASGIVDHYGYTF
CDR3 DNA: TGTGCCAGCGGAATAGTAGATCACTATGGCTACACCTTC

V gene: TRBV14
clone size: -
D gene: -
J gene: TRBJ1-2
CDR3 protein: CASSRLMDDTDGYTF
CDR3 DNA: TGTGCCAGCAGCCGCCTGATGGACGACACCGATGGCTACACCTTC

V gene: TRBV7-6
clone size: -
D gene: -
J gene: TRBJ2-7
CDR3 protein: CASSLVGGAEPYEQYF
CDR3 DNA: TGTGCCAGCAGCTTAGTTGGGGGGGCAGAGCCCTACGAGCAGTACTTC